This is a list of T cell receptor beta chains from one sample in a study of blood T cells in healthy people across ages. Each CDR3 protein gets one entry after TCRdb re-called the 5' RACE reads with MiXCR. The table shows around 700,000 distinct CDR3 sequences, with around 25% occurring only once. The same sample was also used in a study of T cells of mothers and their children.

Sequencing was performed on blood. Receptor source: a boy aged 5-17 years in good health. Both conserved end residues are part of each CDR3. Fields, in order: clone size, J gene, V gene, CDR3 length, D gene, CDR3 DNA, CDR3 protein. The D gene is left open where the match is weak. A clone size is listed for some rows: how often the clone was seen (once, few, many), or a class if it is expanded.

size: NA; J: TRBJ2-2; V: TRBV28; length: 15; D: NA; DNA: TGTGCCAGCAGTTTTAGAGACAGGCCGGCCGGGGAGCTGTTTTTT; CDR3: CASSFRDRPAGELFF
size: few; J: TRBJ2-2; V: TRBV2; length: 13; D: NA; DNA: TGTGCCAGCAGCGGACGGGACACCGGGGAGCTGTTTTTT; CDR3: CASSGRDTGELFF
size: NA; J: TRBJ2-1; V: TRBV7-9; length: 12; D: NA; DNA: TGTGCCAGCAGCTCCCAGGCCAATGAGCAGTTCTTC; CDR3: CASSSQANEQFF
size: NA; J: TRBJ2-7; V: TRBV2; length: 14; D: TRBD2; DNA: TGTGCCAGCAGACTTGGACTAGCGGGACGGGAGCAGTACTTC; CDR3: CASRLGLAGREQYF
size: NA; J: TRBJ2-1; V: TRBV27; length: 17; D: TRBD2; DNA: TGTGCCAGCAGTCTCCGGGGGGGGGTAGCGGGATGGTATGAGCAGTTCTTC; CDR3: CASSLRGGVAGWYEQFF
size: few; J: TRBJ2-2; V: TRBV28; length: 19; D: TRBD2; DNA: TGTGCCAGCAGTTCGACCCCTGGGACTAGCGGGAGTAACACCGGGGAGCTGTTTTTT; CDR3: CASSSTPGTSGSNTGELFF
size: NA; J: TRBJ1-1; V: TRBV19; length: 13; D: NA; DNA: TGTGCCAGTAGTATGGATAGGAACACTGAAGCTTTCTTT; CDR3: CASSMDRNTEAFF
size: few; J: TRBJ2-1; V: TRBV4-2; length: 14; D: NA; DNA: TGTGCCAGCAGCCAAGATGAACAGGACAATGAGCAGTTCTTC; CDR3: CASSQDEQDNEQFF
size: few; J: TRBJ2-7; V: TRBV29-1; length: 13; D: NA; DNA: TGCAGCGTTAACCCTAGCGACTCCTACGAGCAGTACTTC; CDR3: CSVNPSDSYEQYF
size: NA; J: TRBJ2-7; V: TRBV12-3/TRBV12-4; length: 14; D: TRBD2; DNA: TGTGCCAGCAGCCTTAGCGGGAGTGGCCACGAGCAGTACTTC; CDR3: CASSLSGSGHEQYF
size: NA; J: TRBJ1-2; V: TRBV6-1; length: 14; D: NA; DNA: TGTGCCAGCAGTGATGCAGGGAGTAACTATGGCTACACCTTC; CDR3: CASSDAGSNYGYTF
size: few; J: TRBJ2-1; V: TRBV9; length: 13; D: NA; DNA: TGTGCCAGCAGCGTAGTCCCTAAAACTGAGCAGTTCTTC; CDR3: CASSVVPKTEQFF
size: NA; J: TRBJ2-4; V: TRBV20-1; length: 15; D: NA; DNA: TGCAGTGCATCGAAGGGACTCACAGCCAAAAACATTCAGTACTTC; CDR3: CSASKGLTAKNIQYF
size: NA; J: TRBJ1-5; V: TRBV5-6; length: 15; D: NA; DNA: TGTGCCAGCAGCTTGTGGGGAGAAGGGCCCCAGCCCCAGCATTTT; CDR3: CASSLWGEGPQPQHF
size: few; J: TRBJ2-7; V: TRBV20-1; length: 13; D: NA; DNA: TGCAGTGCTAGGGGTTCATCCTCCTACGAGCAGTACTTC; CDR3: CSARGSSSYEQYF
size: few; J: TRBJ1-1; V: TRBV2; length: 14; D: NA; DNA: TGTGCCAGCAGGGATTACCGACAGATGCGACGAGCTTTCTTT; CDR3: CASRDYRQMRRAFF
size: NA; J: TRBJ2-2; V: TRBV12-3/TRBV12-4; length: 14; D: TRBD1; DNA: TGTGCCAGCAGTTACAGGGGGCTCACCGGGGAGCTGTTTTTT; CDR3: CASSYRGLTGELFF
size: NA; J: TRBJ2-1; V: TRBV9; length: 16; D: NA; DNA: TGTGCCAGCAGCGTAGGAGGAACAAGCTCCTACAATGAGCAGTTCTTC; CDR3: CASSVGGTSSYNEQFF
size: few; J: TRBJ2-7; V: TRBV5-1; length: 13; D: TRBD1; DNA: TGCGCCAGCAGCACGACAGGGGTGGACGAGCAGTACTTC; CDR3: CASSTTGVDEQYF
size: once; J: TRBJ2-3; V: TRBV12-3/TRBV12-4; length: 16; D: TRBD2; DNA: TGTGCCAGCAGTTTCCTAGCGGGGACTCACACAGATACGCAGTATTTT; CDR3: CASSFLAGTHTDTQYF
size: NA; J: TRBJ2-7; V: TRBV3-1; length: 17; D: TRBD2; DNA: TGTGCCAGCAGCCAGGAAATATTGGGACTAGCGAAAAGCGAGCAGTACTTC; CDR3: CASSQEILGLAKSEQYF
size: once; J: TRBJ2-6; V: TRBV29-1; length: 14; D: NA; DNA: TGCAGCGTTGTGGTGGGTAGCCGGGCCAACGTCCTGACTTTC; CDR3: CSVVVGSRANVLTF
size: few; J: TRBJ2-7; V: TRBV7-2; length: 15; D: TRBD2; DNA: TGTGCCAGCAGCGTAATAGCGGGGGACTCCTACGAGCAGTACTTC; CDR3: CASSVIAGDSYEQYF
size: NA; J: TRBJ2-5; V: TRBV20-1; length: 14; D: NA; DNA: TGCAGTGCCCCCCGATCAGGGACGGGGGAGACCCAGTACTTC; CDR3: CSAPRSGTGETQYF
size: many; J: TRBJ2-1; V: TRBV4-1; length: 11; D: NA; DNA: TGCGCCAGCAGCCAATCGCATGAGCAGTTCTTC; CDR3: CASSQSHEQFF
size: many; J: TRBJ2-1; V: TRBV7-9; length: 13; D: NA; DNA: TGTGCCAGCAGCCCCCAGGGGGGTAATGAGCAGTTCTTC; CDR3: CASSPQGGNEQFF
size: few; J: TRBJ2-5; V: TRBV12-3/TRBV12-4; length: 14; D: NA; DNA: TGTGCCAGCACCACTTACCCCGCGTGGGAGACCCAGTACTTC; CDR3: CASTTYPAWETQYF
size: NA; J: TRBJ2-3; V: TRBV3-1; length: 14; D: NA; DNA: TGTGCCAGCAGCTGGGCCGGGATGGCAGATACGCAGTATTTT; CDR3: CASSWAGMADTQYF
size: NA; J: TRBJ1-6; V: TRBV11-2; length: 12; D: NA; DNA: TGTGCCAGCAGCACGGGGAATTCACCCCTCCACTTT; CDR3: CASSTGNSPLHF
size: NA; J: TRBJ2-2; V: TRBV6-1; length: 17; D: NA; DNA: TGTGCCAGCAGTCGTACCTATGGGGGGGCGAACATCGGGGAGCTGTTTTTT; CDR3: CASSRTYGGANIGELFF
size: once; J: TRBJ1-6; V: TRBV20-1; length: 15; D: NA; DNA: TGCAGTGCTAATAGTTTGACAGGCCGCAATTCACCCCTCCACTTT; CDR3: CSANSLTGRNSPLHF
size: NA; J: TRBJ1-2; V: TRBV2; length: 13; D: TRBD1; DNA: TGTGCCAGCACCAGACAGGGCCGCTATGGCTACACCTTC; CDR3: CASTRQGRYGYTF
size: few; J: TRBJ2-5; V: TRBV11-3; length: 16; D: NA; DNA: TGTGCCAGCAGCTTGGAGGGGGAGACAGGGCGAAAGACCCAGTACTTC; CDR3: CASSLEGETGRKTQYF
size: few; J: TRBJ2-1; V: TRBV2; length: 16; D: TRBD1; DNA: TGTGCCACAAACTACAGGGGCGCTAGCTCCTACAATGAGCAGTTCTTC; CDR3: CATNYRGASSYNEQFF
size: NA; J: TRBJ2-3; V: TRBV10-3; length: 12; D: NA; DNA: TGTGCCATCATAGCGGATGGAAATACGCAGTATTTT; CDR3: CAIIADGNTQYF
size: few; J: TRBJ2-5; V: TRBV6-2/TRBV6-3; length: 13; D: NA; DNA: TGTGCCAGCACCAAACCTGGAGGAGAGACCCAGTACTTC; CDR3: CASTKPGGETQYF